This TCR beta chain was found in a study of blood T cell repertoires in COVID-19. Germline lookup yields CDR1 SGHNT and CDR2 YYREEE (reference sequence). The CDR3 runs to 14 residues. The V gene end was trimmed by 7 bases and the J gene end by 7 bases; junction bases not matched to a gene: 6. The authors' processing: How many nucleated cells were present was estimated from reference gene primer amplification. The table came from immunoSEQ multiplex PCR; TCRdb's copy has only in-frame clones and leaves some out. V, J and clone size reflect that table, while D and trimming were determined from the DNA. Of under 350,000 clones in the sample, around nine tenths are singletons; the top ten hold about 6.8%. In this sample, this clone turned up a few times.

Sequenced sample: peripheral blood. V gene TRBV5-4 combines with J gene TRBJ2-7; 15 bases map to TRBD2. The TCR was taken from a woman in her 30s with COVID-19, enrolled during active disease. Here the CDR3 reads CASGLAGGPSEQYF. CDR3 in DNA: TGTGCCAGCGGACTAGCGGGAGGGCCGAGTGAGCAGTACTTC.